Included here is one T cell receptor beta chain sequence, with context. Its binding antigen is unknown. Base quality data are lacking; no much larger clone is found one base away. This sample was included in a study of blood T cell repertoires in COVID-19 (dated by TCRdb to 2019 to 2021). About the study as a whole: The collaborator samples originated in the United States, Italy and Spain and spanned the acute and convalescent phases of COVID-19. Samples were obtained from the ongoing ImmuneRACE study (first 160 participants) and from 1,254 subjects provided by 6 global collaborators. Subjects who had been exposed to COVID-19, were actively infected with it, or had recovered from it provided the deeply sampled blood TCRbeta repertoires that made up the dataset. The repertoires were released in a freely available public database meant as a resource for research on the immune response to SARS-CoV-2. A de-identified subject ID, COVID-19 status, age in years and sex were almost always included in the sample metadata. Where available, HLA class I and class II types were taken from metadata supplied by the sample provider and were not determined by assay-based typing. The material from the prospective study consisted of cDNA or gDNA derived from T cells, B-cell-depleted T cells, or PBMCs. What the research found in general, with its limitations: The amount of clinical and demographic metadata varied by source and participant and was provided uncurated.

Enrolling through a virtual design, the prospective study's participants ranged in age from roughly 18 to 95 years and lived across 20 to 25 United States geographic areas. To assign participants to cohorts, the prospective study relied on clinical history that participants themselves reported in a screening survey and a study questionnaire. Each participant in the prospective study had whole blood, serum and a nasopharyngeal or oropharyngeal swab collected by mobile phlebotomists. Over a roughly 2-month period, participants in the prospective study had the option of providing additional blood draws and questionnaires. Prospective study blood samples were shipped either frozen or at room temperature before DNA extraction. Compared with germline, V lacks 4 bases and J lacks 2 bases; bases without a gene match: 4. Spanning cysteine to phenylalanine, the CDR3 consists of 15 amino acids. Solely the CDR3 DNA is kept, with 45 bases framed from the first base. For CDR1 and CDR2, the germline V gene (reference sequence) lists SEHNR and FQNEAQ.

TCRbeta CDR3 regions were amplified from genomic DNA using the immunoSEQ Assay, a bias-controlled multiplex PCR. The authors' pipeline ran thus. The number of nucleated cells in each sample was estimated by amplification of reference gene primers within the assay. To quantify the absolute abundance of each unique TCRbeta CDR3 rearrangement, sequence reads were collapsed and filtered. Productive Simpson clonality was computed per sample as the square root of Simpson's diversity index over productive rearrangements. This immuneACCESS table, as held by TCRdb, lists in-frame sequences with V and J called but not all clones. Of the missing ones, under half trace to an unresolved V gene in checked studies; the others have no known cause. That table supplies the V and J calls and clone size; D and trimming were determined from the DNA. The sample has about 270,000 clones on record, roughly 93% of them singletons. The biggest ten clones account for over 2% of the sample.

This sequence uses TRBV7-9 and TRBJ2-1, with TRBD1 identical over 8 junction bases. Sequenced: PBMCs or T cells enriched from blood (not recorded which). This TCR was sampled from a woman between 40 and 50 years old with acute COVID-19. The CDR3 region: CASSSGQVTYNEQFF. The DNA sequence reads TGTGCCAGCAGCTCGGGACAGGTCACCTACAATGAGCAGTTCTTC.